This T cell receptor (beta chain) was sequenced during a study of T-cell reconstitution after alpha-beta-depleted transplantation in children. There are 15 residues in the CDR3. V gave up 3 bases and J gave up 5 bases, with 11 bases separating them. CDR1 MDHEN and CDR2 SYDVKM come from the germline V gene. Unique molecular identifiers were used to barcode this TCRbeta library. TCRdb analysed the PCR reads with MiXCR anew, one entry per CDR3 protein. The repertoire has some 130,000 distinct CDR3 sequences, roughly 9.7% of them found once; the top ten carry around 24%. On this clonotype: Its antigen is currently unknown.

The study, taken as a whole, reports: Some patients' high day-60 TCRbeta diversity was traced to surviving recipient T cells and thymic progenitors. It was newly produced T cells that mostly accounted for T-cell counts and diversity one year after transplant. Two months or so post-transplant, alpha-beta T cells reportedly derived from several hundred expanded graft clones.

This receptor was obtained from a girl less than two years old who had a stem cell transplant for combined immunodeficiency, so the T cells may come from the graft donor. The sample here was PBMCs, mostly from graft donor cells, taken 180 days after TCRalphabeta/CD19-depleted stem cell transplant. The chain employs TRBV28 and TRBJ1-6, with D tentatively TRBD1 (6 bases). CDR3 in amino acids: CASSLPGAHNSPLHF. The DNA of the CDR3 is TGTGCCAGCAGTTTGCCAGGGGCCCATAATTCACCCCTCCACTTT. The variable domain in full, completed from reference TRBV28 and TRBJ1-6, reads DVKVTQSSRYLVKRTGEKVFLECVQDMDHENMFWYRQDPGLGLRLIYFSYDVKMKEKGDIPEGYSVSREKKERFSLILESASTNQTSMYLCASSLPGAHNSPLHFGNGTRLTVT.